This T cell receptor beta chain was captured in a study of blood T cell repertoires in COVID-19. Across the whole study: Italy, Spain and the United States were the sources of the convalescent and acute COVID-19 samples. From T cells, B-cell-depleted T cells, or PBMCs came the material, which was cDNA or gDNA.

From germline, CDR1 is MDHEN and CDR2 SYDVKM. The trim removed 5 bases at V and 5 bases at J, leaving 8 bases unmatched. CDR3 length: 15 residues. Authors' analysis steps: Counts of nucleated cells, estimated from reference gene primer amplification, were obtained. Some clones are missing from TCRdb's copy, which holds only in-frame ones; the method was immunoSEQ multiplex PCR. V and J calls and clone size are those listed in that table; D and trimming were worked out from the DNA. The sample has 300,000 or so clones; approximately 86% are singletons. Source material: peripheral blood. This chain links TRBV28 with TRBJ1-1; TRBD1 matches 10 bases. The clonotype was recovered from a man aged 65 to 79 with acute or convalescent COVID-19. In DNA form, the CDR3 reads TGTGCCAGCAGTCTAAGGGGACAGGGGAGGACTGAAGCTTTCTTT. Encoded protein: CASSLRGQGRTEAFF.